This is a list of T cell receptor beta chains from one sample in a study of blood T cells in healthy people across ages. TCRdb reanalysed the 5' RACE reads using MiXCR and keeps one entry per CDR3 protein. The profile shows 1.5 million to 1.9 million distinct CDR3 sequences, around 40% of them singletons. Sequencing input: blood. These receptors were taken from a woman between 18 and 29 years old in good health. Each CDR3 is given with its conserved first and last residue. D genes are given only for firm matches. Only part of the rows carry a size: once, few, many, or a class if the clone is expanded.

j_gene: TRBJ2-4; abundance: many; d_gene: NA; v_gene: TRBV7-9; CDR3nt: TGTGCCAGCAGCTTCGGGGCTAGAAACATTCAGTACTTC; CDR3aa: CASSFGARNIQYF
j_gene: TRBJ1-4; abundance: NA; d_gene: TRBD1; v_gene: TRBV12-3/TRBV12-4; CDR3nt: TGTGCCAGCAGGGGCCGCGGGACAGACATAAATGAAAAACTGTTTTTT; CDR3aa: CASRGRGTDINEKLFF
j_gene: TRBJ1-5; abundance: few; d_gene: NA; v_gene: TRBV7-2; CDR3nt: TGTGACAGCAGCTTAGAGGTCGGCGCGGTTCAGCCCCAGCATTTT; CDR3aa: CDSSLEVGAVQPQHF
j_gene: TRBJ1-2; abundance: NA; d_gene: NA; v_gene: TRBV5-1; CDR3nt: TGCGCCAGCAGCTCGGGCACAGGCTCGGGTGGCTACACCTTC; CDR3aa: CASSSGTGSGGYTF
j_gene: TRBJ2-5; abundance: few; d_gene: TRBD2; v_gene: TRBV9; CDR3nt: TGTGCCAGCAGCCCACCGGGACTAGGCCCAGAGACCCAGTACTTC; CDR3aa: CASSPPGLGPETQYF
j_gene: TRBJ2-1; abundance: few; d_gene: NA; v_gene: TRBV3-1; CDR3nt: TGTGCCAGCACCTACAGGGCTTCCTACAATGAGCAGTTCTTC; CDR3aa: CASTYRASYNEQFF
j_gene: TRBJ2-1; abundance: few; d_gene: TRBD1; v_gene: TRBV25-1; CDR3nt: TGTGCCAGCCACGGGACAGACTCCAATGAGCAGTTCTTC; CDR3aa: CASHGTDSNEQFF
j_gene: TRBJ2-3; abundance: NA; d_gene: NA; v_gene: TRBV29-1; CDR3nt: TGCAGCGCCGGCTCGCGGGCGGGCACAGATACGCAGTATTTT; CDR3aa: CSAGSRAGTDTQYF
j_gene: TRBJ1-1; abundance: NA; d_gene: NA; v_gene: TRBV19; CDR3nt: TGTGCCAGTAGCGCTCAGGGAAATAGTGAAGCTTTCTTT; CDR3aa: CASSAQGNSEAFF
j_gene: TRBJ1-2; abundance: few; d_gene: NA; v_gene: TRBV21-1; CDR3nt: TGTGCCAGCAGCCCAGGGGGGAATAGCTACACCTTC; CDR3aa: CASSPGGNSYTF
j_gene: TRBJ2-1; abundance: NA; d_gene: NA; v_gene: TRBV6-2/TRBV6-3; CDR3nt: TGTGCCAGCAGTTTATCGACCACAAGCTCCTACAATGAGCAGTTCTTC; CDR3aa: CASSLSTTSSYNEQFF